What follows are 9 T cell receptor beta chains derived from one specimen sequenced in a study of T cells in Graves' hyperthyroidism and ophthalmopathy. Amplification of TCR beta CDR3 regions used RNA as the template. The HTBI set primed first-round TCR CDR3 RT-PCR. TCRdb passed the multiplex PCR reads through MiXCR, listing each CDR3 protein once. The repertoire holds approximately 360,000 distinct CDR3 sequences, with roughly 25% as singletons. Sample: blood. The origin of the receptors is a man aged 45-60 years with Graves' hyperthyroidism.

The rearrangement uses TRBV19 and TRBJ2-7, with TRBD1 matching 8 bases. V lost 6 bases and J lost 4; bases outside the gene matches: 14. The CDR3 has 16 residues. Looked up from germline, CDR1 is LNHDA and CDR2 is SQIVND (reference sequence). This CDR3 is CASSPRSRGHQYEQYF. CDR3 DNA: TGTGCCAGTAGCCCCAGAAGCAGGGGGCATCAATACGAGCAGTACTTC.

Only a few counts were recorded for this clonotype. The rearrangement joins TRBV11-1 to TRBJ2-5; D not resolved. In germline, CDR1 is SGHAT, CDR2 FQDESV (reference sequence). Trimming cost V 4 bases and J 5 bases, with 23 bases left between them. The CDR3 is made up of 17 amino acids. The CDR3 spells CASSSPPSQPARETQYF. The CDR3 DNA reads TGTGCCAGCAGCTCACCCCCCTCACAGCCAGCCCGGGAGACCCAGTACTTC.

The CDR3 DNA sequence: TGCGCCAGCAGCTTAACAGGGATCGGAGGGGAAAAACTGTTTTTT. Protein: CASSLTGIGGEKLFF. V gene TRBV5-1 combines with J gene TRBJ1-4, with TRBD1 as a possible D gene (6 bases). V lost 2 bases and J lost 8, with 16 bases in between. The CDR3 runs to 15 residues. The germline V gene has CDR1 SGHRS and CDR2 YFSETQ.

The chain uses TRBV20-1 and TRBJ2-1, with a weak D call TRBD2 (6 bases). Trimming removed 0 bases at V and 2 bases at J, with 14 bases between. The CDR3 sequence is 16 residues long. Germline V gives CDR1 DFQATT, CDR2 SNEGSKA (reference sequence). CDR3 sequence: CSAREPSGRPYNEQFF. DNA of the CDR3: TGCAGTGCTAGAGAACCGAGCGGGCGCCCCTACAATGAGCAGTTCTTC.

The chain joins TRBV3-1 to TRBJ1-3, with D perhaps TRBD1 (6 bases). The V end lost 4 bases, the J end lost 4 bases, and 11 bases lay between the germline ends. Germline assignment: CDR1 LGHDT and CDR2 YNNKEL (reference sequence). The length of the CDR3 is 14 residues. The CDR3 DNA sequence: TGTGCCAGCAGCCCCAGGACAGCAGGAAACACCATATATTTT. Protein product: CASSPRTAGNTIYF.

For the CDR3, the DNA is TGTGCCACCAGTGATGGGACTAGCGGATACAATGAGCAGTTCTTC. Protein sequence: CATSDGTSGYNEQFF. The chain links TRBV24-1 to TRBJ2-1, with 11 bases fitting TRBD2. From germline, CDR1 is KGHDR and CDR2 SFDVKD. This CDR3 region has 15 residues. V dropped 3 bases and J dropped 4; count of bases not matched to a gene: 1.

The chain employs TRBV6-1 and TRBJ1-2, with 7 bases lining up with TRBD1. After removal of 3 bases from V and 4 bases from J, the junction contained 8 bases not matched to a gene. The CDR3 is 15 amino acids. The germline CDR1 and CDR2 sequences are MNHNS and SASEGT. The CDR3 DNA reads as TGTGCCAGCAGTGAGAGGGAGGGGACAGCCTATGGCTACACCTTC. Protein: CASSEREGTAYGYTF.

This clonotype was counted only a few times. The V and J genes are TRBV6-2 or TRBV6-3 and TRBJ2-7; 7 bases are a match to TRBD1. Germline lookup yields CDR1 MNHEY and CDR2 SVGEGT. CDR3 size: 14 residues. Germline trimming cut 2 bases from V and 6 bases from J; bases unmatched to any gene: 7. The CDR3 DNA follows: TGTGCCAGCAGTTACCCCCCGACAGGGTTCGAGCAGTACTTC. It yields the protein CASSYPPTGFEQYF.

The V gene is TRBV11-3, the J gene TRBJ2-2; unclear D gene. V gave up 5 bases and J gave up 2 bases, with 15 bases separating them. Germline CDR1 and CDR2: SGHNT and YENEEA. CDR3 size: 16 residues. The CDR3 region is CASSPTPLLNTGELFF. As DNA, the CDR3 is TGTGCCAGCAGCCCGACGCCACTACTAAACACCGGGGAGCTGTTTTTT. The full variable domain, its missing parts supplied by reference TRBV11-3 and TRBJ2-2, is EAGVVQSPRYKIIEKKQPVAFWCNPISGHNTLYWYLQNLGQGPELLIRYENEEAVDDSQLPKDRFSAERLKGVDSTLKIQPAELGDSAVYLCASSPTPLLNTGELFFGEGSRLTVL.